Below, 18 T cell receptor beta chains from the same sample are listed, as sequenced in a study of blood T cell repertoires in COVID-19. The method was immunoSEQ multiplex PCR; TCRdb's version includes in-frame clones alone and lacks a portion of them. The sample includes about 90,000 clones, around three quarters of them seen just once. The sequencing input was peripheral blood. The source is a man between 65 and 85 years old with acute or convalescent COVID-19.

The CDR3 loop reads CAIGQPSYEQYF. CDR3 sequence (DNA): TGTGCCATCGGACAGCCCTCCTACGAGCAGTACTTC. V gene TRBV10-3 combines with J gene TRBJ2-7; a weak D match, TRBD1 (6 bases). From germline, CDR1 is ENHRY and CDR2 SYGVKD. This CDR3 contains 12 residues. The V and J ends lost 8 bases and 0 bases respectively, with 8 bases between them.

The rearrangement joins TRBV24-1 to TRBJ1-5; 7 bases are a match to TRBD1. CDR3 length equals 14 residues. Trimming removed 4 bases from V and 9 bases from J; junction bases left unmatched: 8. Germline CDR1 KGHDR, CDR2 SFDVKD. The CDR3 here is CATSEPDRARPQHF. The CDR3 nucleotides are TGTGCCACCAGTGAACCTGACAGGGCTCGGCCCCAGCATTTT.

The V call is TRBV3-1 (or the pseudogene TRBV3-2), the J call TRBJ1-1, with D unclear. Germline V gene lookup returns CDR1 LGHDT and CDR2 YNNKEL (reference sequence). This CDR3 has 13 residues. Trimming pared 0 bases from V and 4 bases from J, leaving 6 bases between. DNA of the CDR3: TGTGCCAGCAGCCAAGATTTGAGCACTGAAGCTTTCTTT. It translates to CASSQDLSTEAFF.

The rearrangement uses TRBV27 and TRBJ2-1; 7 nucleotides agree with TRBD1. V was clipped by 6 bases and J by 5 bases; unmatched bases: 1. Germline V gene sequence: CDR1 MNHEY, CDR2 SMNVEV (reference sequence). The CDR3 runs 12 residues. This CDR3 reads CASRGTDNEQFF. As DNA, the CDR3 is TGTGCCAGCAGAGGGACAGACAATGAGCAGTTCTTC.

DNA for the CDR3: TGTGCCAGCAGCTTACACGGAGGAACTGAAGCTTTCTTT. Its translation is CASSLHGGTEAFF. The rearrangement uses TRBV7-9 and TRBJ1-1; D is unclear. Germline loops: CDR1 SEHNR, CDR2 FQNEAQ (reference sequence). Trimming stripped 2 bases from V and 5 bases from J, with 9 bases between. The CDR3 loop spans 13 amino acids.

In its sample, this clone was seen once. The gene calls are TRBV12-3 or TRBV12-4 and TRBJ2-2; TRBD1 matches at 7 bases. V lost 7 bases, J lost 6 bases, and 5 bases stayed unmatched. The CDR3 loop spans 13 amino acids. The CDR3 DNA is TGTGCCAGCACCCGACAGGGAGCCGGGGAGCTGTTTTTT. This sequence encodes CASTRQGAGELFF.

V gene TRBV5-1 combines with J gene TRBJ1-1; TRBD1 might be the D (5 bases). The germline V gene encodes CDR1 SGHRS and CDR2 YFSETQ. CDR3 length: 15 residues. The germline V and J ends were trimmed by 2 bases and 4 bases, with 15 bases remaining between them. CDR3 sequence (DNA): TGCGCCAGCAGCTTTGGGGCCTTCGGGGGCACTGAAGCTTTCTTT. Translation: CASSFGAFGGTEAFF.

The chain combines TRBV28 with TRBJ1-2, with D possibly TRBD1 on 6 matching bases. The germline V gene encodes CDR1 MDHEN and CDR2 SYDVKM. The CDR3 contains 13 residues. The V end was cut by 6 bases, the J end by 4 bases, with 12 bases between. The CDR3 here is CASRPQGPYGYTF. The CDR3 coding sequence is TGTGCCAGCAGGCCACAGGGCCCCTATGGCTACACCTTC.

The genes are TRBV4-1 and TRBJ1-5; the D is unclear. V shed 1 base and J shed 5 bases, with 6 bases lying between them. This CDR3 contains 13 residues. Germline values: CDR1 MGHRA, CDR2 YSYEKL. CDR3 coding DNA: TGCGCCAGCAGCCAAGGATTAGATCAGCCCCAGCATTTT. Protein product: CASSQGLDQPQHF.

The chain links TRBV10-3 to TRBJ2-3, with 11 bases identical to TRBD1. V lost 11 bases, J lost 3 bases, and 7 bases stayed unmatched. The CDR3 is made up of 14 amino acids. Germline assignment: CDR1 ENHRY and CDR2 SYGVKD. The CDR3 nucleotides read TGTGCCGTCGGACAGGGGGCGAGGACAGATACGCAGTATTTT. Its protein is CAVGQGARTDTQYF.

The chain uses TRBV4-1 and TRBJ2-7, with a tentative D call TRBD2 (7 bases). CDR1 and CDR2 from the germline V gene are MGHRA and YSYEKL. Trimming cost V 1 base and J 2 bases, with 12 bases left between them. The CDR3 has 15 residues. In nucleotides, the CDR3 is TGCGCCAGCAGCCAAGCGGAGGGGGGGCCCTACGAGCAGTACTTC. Protein sequence: CASSQAEGGPYEQYF.

This clone was seen once. The chain uses TRBV7-9 and TRBJ1-3; possibly TRBD1 for D (5 bases). CDR3 length equals 15 residues. Germline V gene data show CDR1 as SEHNR and CDR2 as FQNEAQ (reference sequence). The germline V and J ends were trimmed by 0 bases and 0 bases, with 6 bases remaining between them. CDR3 residues: CASSLAGASGNTIYF. DNA for the CDR3: TGTGCCAGCAGCTTAGCAGGGGCCTCTGGAAACACCATATATTTT.

The gene calls are TRBV7-2 and TRBJ2-7, with TRBD1 matching 7 bases. This CDR3 spans 13 amino acids. V lost 5 bases and J lost 1; bases outside the gene matches: 2. Germline V gene lookup returns CDR1 SGHTA and CDR2 FQGNSA. The DNA of the CDR3 is TGTGCCAGCAGCCCGACAGGGTCCTACGAGCAGTACGTC. Its translation is CASSPTGSYEQYV.

The rearrangement joins TRBV5-4 to TRBJ1-2; 12 bases align to TRBD1. Germline V CDR1 and CDR2: SGHNT, YYREEE (reference sequence). J was trimmed by 8 bases and V by 0 bases; bases with no gene match: 5. This CDR3 is built from 15 residues. The CDR3 DNA follows: TGTGCCAGCAGCTTGGGGGGACAGGGGGCTGGAGGCTACACCTTC. Residues: CASSLGGQGAGGYTF.

The chain has TRBV19 and TRBJ2-1, with 12 bases matching TRBD2. There are 16 residues in the CDR3. V trimming: 5 bases; J trimming: 8 bases; junction bases outside the gene matches: 10. The germline V gene encodes CDR1 LNHDA and CDR2 SQIVND (reference sequence). The CDR3 sequence is CASSFLAGGFWDEQFF. DNA for the CDR3: TGTGCCAGTAGTTTCCTAGCGGGGGGGTTTTGGGATGAGCAGTTCTTC.

This rearrangement joins TRBV7-9 to TRBJ1-2, with 9 bases identical to TRBD1. The CDR3 sequence is 15 residues long. Looked up from germline, CDR1 is SEHNR and CDR2 is FQNEAQ (reference sequence). V lost 6 bases to trimming and J lost 3 bases; unmatched junction nucleotides: 8. The CDR3 DNA reads as TGTGCCAGCAGTACCGGGACAGGGTTTGACTATGGCTACACCTTC. Residues: CASSTGTGFDYGYTF. The full variable domain, rest sourced from reference TRBV7-9 and TRBJ1-2, is DTGVSQNPRHKITKRGQNVTFRCDPISEHNRLYWYRQTLGQGPEFLTYFQNEAQLEKSRLLSDRFSAERPKGSFSTLEIQRTEQGDSAMYLCASSTGTGFDYGYTFGSGTRLTVV.

This clone showed up just once. This chain joins TRBV25-1 and TRBJ2-5, with D possibly being TRBD1 (5 bases). The CDR3 spans 17 residues. The germline gives CDR1 MGHDK, CDR2 SYGVNS. V was clipped by 0 bases and J by 4 bases, with 18 bases between them. CDR3 loop: CASSEYGNRAGPETQYF. CDR3 sequence (DNA): TGTGCCAGCAGTGAATATGGGAATCGGGCAGGGCCAGAGACCCAGTACTTC.

V is TRBV10-2 and J is TRBJ2-3; TRBD2 aligns across 8 bases. With V trimmed by 6 bases and J by 4 bases, 9 bases remained unmatched. The CDR3 loop spans 15 amino acids. Germline values: CDR1 WSHSY, CDR2 SAAADI. CDR3 sequence: CASRGAAGAPDTQYF. For the CDR3, the DNA is TGCGCCAGCAGGGGAGCAGCGGGGGCCCCAGATACGCAGTATTTT.